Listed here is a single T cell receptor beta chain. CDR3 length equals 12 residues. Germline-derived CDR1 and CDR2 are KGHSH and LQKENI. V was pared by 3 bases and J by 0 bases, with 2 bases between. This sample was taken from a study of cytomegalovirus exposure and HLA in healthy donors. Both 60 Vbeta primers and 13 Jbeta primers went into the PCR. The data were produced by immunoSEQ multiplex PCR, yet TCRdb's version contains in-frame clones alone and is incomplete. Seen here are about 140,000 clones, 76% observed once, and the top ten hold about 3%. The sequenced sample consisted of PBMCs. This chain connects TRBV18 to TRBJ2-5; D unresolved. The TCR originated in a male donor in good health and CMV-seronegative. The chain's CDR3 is CASSPNQETQYF. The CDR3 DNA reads TGTGCCAGCTCACCTAACCAAGAGACCCAGTACTTC.